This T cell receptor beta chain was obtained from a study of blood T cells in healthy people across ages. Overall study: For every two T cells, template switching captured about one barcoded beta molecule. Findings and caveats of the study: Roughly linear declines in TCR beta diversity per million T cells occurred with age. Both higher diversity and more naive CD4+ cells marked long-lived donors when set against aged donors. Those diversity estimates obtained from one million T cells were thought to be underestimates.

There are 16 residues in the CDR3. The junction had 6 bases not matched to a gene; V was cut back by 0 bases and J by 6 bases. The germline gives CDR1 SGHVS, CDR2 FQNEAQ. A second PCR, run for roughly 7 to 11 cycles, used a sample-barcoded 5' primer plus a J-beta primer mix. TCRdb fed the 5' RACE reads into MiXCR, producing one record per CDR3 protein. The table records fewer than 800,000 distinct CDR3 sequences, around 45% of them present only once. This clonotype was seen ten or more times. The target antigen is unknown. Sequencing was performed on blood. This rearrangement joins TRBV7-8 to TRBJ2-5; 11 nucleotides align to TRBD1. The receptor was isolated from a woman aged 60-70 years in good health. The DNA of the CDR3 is TGTGCCAGCAGCTTAGCGCTCGGGACAGGGGGACAGACCCAGTACTTC. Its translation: CASSLALGTGGQTQYF.